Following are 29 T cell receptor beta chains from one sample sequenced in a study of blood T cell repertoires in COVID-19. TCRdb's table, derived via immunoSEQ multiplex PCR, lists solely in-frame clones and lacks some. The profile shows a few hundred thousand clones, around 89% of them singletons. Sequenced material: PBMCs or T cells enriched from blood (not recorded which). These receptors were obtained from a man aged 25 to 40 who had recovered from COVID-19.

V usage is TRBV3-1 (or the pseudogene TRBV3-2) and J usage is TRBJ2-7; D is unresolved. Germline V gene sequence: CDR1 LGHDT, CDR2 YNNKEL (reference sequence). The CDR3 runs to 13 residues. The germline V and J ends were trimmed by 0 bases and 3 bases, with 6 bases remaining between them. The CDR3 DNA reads TGTGCCAGCAGCCAAGACTCGGGCTACGAGCAGTACTTC. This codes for CASSQDSGYEQYF.

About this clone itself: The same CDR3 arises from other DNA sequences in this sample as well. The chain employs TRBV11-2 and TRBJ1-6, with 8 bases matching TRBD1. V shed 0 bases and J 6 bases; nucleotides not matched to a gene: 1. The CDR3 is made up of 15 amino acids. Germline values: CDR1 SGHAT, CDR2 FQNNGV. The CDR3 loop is CASSLETGGNSPLHF. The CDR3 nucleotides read TGTGCCAGCAGCTTAGAAACAGGGGGTAATTCACCCCTCCACTTT.

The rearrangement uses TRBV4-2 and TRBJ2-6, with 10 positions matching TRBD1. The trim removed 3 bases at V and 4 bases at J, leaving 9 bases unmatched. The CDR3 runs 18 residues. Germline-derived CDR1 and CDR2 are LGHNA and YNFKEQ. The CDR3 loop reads CASSQQRQGATGANVLTF. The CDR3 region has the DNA TGTGCCAGCAGCCAGCAACGACAGGGGGCGACGGGGGCCAACGTCCTGACTTTC.

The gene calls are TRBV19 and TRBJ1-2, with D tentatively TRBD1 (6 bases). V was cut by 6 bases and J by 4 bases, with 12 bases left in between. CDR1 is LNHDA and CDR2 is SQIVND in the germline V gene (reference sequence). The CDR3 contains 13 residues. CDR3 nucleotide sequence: TGTGCCAGTAGCCCTCGGGACATCTATGGCTACACCTTC. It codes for CASSPRDIYGYTF.

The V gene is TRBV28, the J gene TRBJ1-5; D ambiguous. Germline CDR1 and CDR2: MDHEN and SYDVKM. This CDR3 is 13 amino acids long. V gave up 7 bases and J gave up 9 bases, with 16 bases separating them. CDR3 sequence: CASTSLPAVPQHF. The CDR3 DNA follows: TGTGCCAGCACCTCCCTGCCCGCGGTGCCCCAGCATTTT.

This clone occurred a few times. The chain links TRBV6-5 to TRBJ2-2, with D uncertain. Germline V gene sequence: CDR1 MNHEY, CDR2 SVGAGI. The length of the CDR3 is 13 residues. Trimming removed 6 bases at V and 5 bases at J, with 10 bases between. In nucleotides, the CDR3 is TGTGCCAGCAGAACTCAGGTTACCGGGGAGCTGTTTTTT. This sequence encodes CASRTQVTGELFF.

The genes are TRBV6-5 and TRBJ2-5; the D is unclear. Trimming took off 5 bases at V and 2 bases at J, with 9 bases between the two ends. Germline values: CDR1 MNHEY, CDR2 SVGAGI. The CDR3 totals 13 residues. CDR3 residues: CASSSSVQETQYF. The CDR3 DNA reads TGTGCCAGCAGTAGTAGTGTACAAGAGACCCAGTACTTC.

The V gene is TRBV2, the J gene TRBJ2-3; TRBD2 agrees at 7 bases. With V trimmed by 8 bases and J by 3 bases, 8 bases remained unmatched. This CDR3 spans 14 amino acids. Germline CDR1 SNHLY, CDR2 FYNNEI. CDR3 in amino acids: CASRKRELTDTQYF. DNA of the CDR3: TGTGCCAGCCGAAAGCGGGAACTTACAGATACGCAGTATTTT. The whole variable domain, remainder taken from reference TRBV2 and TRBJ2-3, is EPEVTQTPSHQVTQMGQEVILRCVPISNHLYFYWYRQILGQKVEFLVSFYNNEISEKSEIFDDQFSVERPDGSNFTLKIRSTKLEDSAMYFCASRKRELTDTQYFGPGTRLTVL.

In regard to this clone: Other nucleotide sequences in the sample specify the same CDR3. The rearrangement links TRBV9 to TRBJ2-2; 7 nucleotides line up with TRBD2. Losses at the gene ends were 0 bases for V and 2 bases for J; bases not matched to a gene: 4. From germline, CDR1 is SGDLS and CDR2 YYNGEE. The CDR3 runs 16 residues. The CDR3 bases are TGTGCCAGCAGCGTAGTCCCTAGCGGTAACACCGGGGAGCTGTTTTTT. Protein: CASSVVPSGNTGELFF.

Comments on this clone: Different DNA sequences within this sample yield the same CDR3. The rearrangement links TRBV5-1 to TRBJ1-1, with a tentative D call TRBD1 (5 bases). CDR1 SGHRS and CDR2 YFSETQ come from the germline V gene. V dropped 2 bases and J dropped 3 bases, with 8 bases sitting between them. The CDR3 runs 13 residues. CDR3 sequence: CASSLKGDTEAFF. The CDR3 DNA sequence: TGCGCCAGCAGCTTAAAAGGGGACACTGAAGCTTTCTTT.

Here the CDR3 reads CAMRRGGQSGELFF. CDR3 coding DNA: TGTGCCATGCGGCGGGGAGGGCAAAGCGGGGAGCTGTTTTTT. The gene calls are TRBV10-3 and TRBJ2-2; 7 positions agree with TRBD2. V gave up 9 bases and J gave up 7 bases; unmatched junction bases: 11. This CDR3 region has 14 residues. Germline V gene lookup returns CDR1 ENHRY and CDR2 SYGVKD.

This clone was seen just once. This chain's CDR3 is CASSPVTSGPYNEQFF. For the CDR3, the DNA is TGTGCCAGCAGCCCGGTGACTAGCGGACCGTACAATGAGCAGTTCTTC. The rearrangement joins TRBV9 to TRBJ2-1; 9 positions match TRBD2. This CDR3 comprises 16 residues. Looked up from germline, CDR1 is SGDLS and CDR2 is YYNGEE. Unmatched junction bases numbered 9, after V lost 4 bases and J lost 4 bases.

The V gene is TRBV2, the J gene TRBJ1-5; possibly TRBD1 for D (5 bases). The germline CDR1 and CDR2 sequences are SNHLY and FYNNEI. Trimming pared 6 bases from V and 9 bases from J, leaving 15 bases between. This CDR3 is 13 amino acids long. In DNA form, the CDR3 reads TGTGCCAGCAGCGCCTCAGGGTTCTCGCCCCAGCATTTT. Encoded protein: CASSASGFSPQHF. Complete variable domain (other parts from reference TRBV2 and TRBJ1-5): EPEVTQTPSHQVTQMGQEVILRCVPISNHLYFYWYRQILGQKVEFLVSFYNNEISEKSEIFDDQFSVERPDGSNFTLKIRSTKLEDSAMYFCASSASGFSPQHFGDGTRLSIL.

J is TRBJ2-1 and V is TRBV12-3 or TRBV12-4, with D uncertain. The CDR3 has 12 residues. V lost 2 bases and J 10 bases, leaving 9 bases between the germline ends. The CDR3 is CASSLSFGEQFF. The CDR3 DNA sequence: TGTGCCAGCAGTTTAAGTTTCGGGGAGCAGTTCTTC.

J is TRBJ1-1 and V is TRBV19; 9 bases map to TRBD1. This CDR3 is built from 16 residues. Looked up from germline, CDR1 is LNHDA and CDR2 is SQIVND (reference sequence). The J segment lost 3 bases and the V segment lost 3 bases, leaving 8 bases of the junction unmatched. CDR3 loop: CASSMDYRGRYTEAFF. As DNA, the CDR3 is TGTGCCAGTAGTATGGATTACAGGGGGCGTTACACTGAAGCTTTCTTT.

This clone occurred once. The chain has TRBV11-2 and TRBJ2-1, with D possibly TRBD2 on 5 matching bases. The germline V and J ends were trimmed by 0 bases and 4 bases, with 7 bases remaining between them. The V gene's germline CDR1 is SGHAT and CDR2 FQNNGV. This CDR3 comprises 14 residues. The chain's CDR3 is CASSLEGLYNEQFF. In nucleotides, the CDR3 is TGTGCCAGCAGCTTAGAAGGACTTTACAATGAGCAGTTCTTC.

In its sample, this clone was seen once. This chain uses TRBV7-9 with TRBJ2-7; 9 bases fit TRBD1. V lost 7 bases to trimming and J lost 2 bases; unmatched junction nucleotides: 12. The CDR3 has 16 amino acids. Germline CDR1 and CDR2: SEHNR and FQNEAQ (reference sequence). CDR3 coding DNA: TGTGCCAGCACCACCTCTGACAGGGGGTTTACCTACGAGCAGTACTTC. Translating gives CASTTSDRGFTYEQYF.

This CDR3 is CASRLGSTNPQQFF. Here the CDR3 DNA reads TGCGCCAGCAGGCTAGGTAGCACCAACCCCCAGCAGTTCTTC. V is TRBV5-1 and J is TRBJ2-1; no reliable D call. The germline V and J ends were trimmed by 5 bases and 11 bases, with 20 bases remaining between them. CDR1 is SGHRS and CDR2 is YFSETQ in the germline V gene. This CDR3 is built from 14 residues.

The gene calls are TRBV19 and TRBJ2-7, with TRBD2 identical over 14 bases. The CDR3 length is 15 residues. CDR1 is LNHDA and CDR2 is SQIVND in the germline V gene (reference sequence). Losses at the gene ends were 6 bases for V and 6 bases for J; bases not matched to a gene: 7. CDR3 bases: TGTGCCAGTAGAAGACTAGCGGGAGGGCCGGGCGAGCAGTACTTC. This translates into CASRRLAGGPGEQYF.

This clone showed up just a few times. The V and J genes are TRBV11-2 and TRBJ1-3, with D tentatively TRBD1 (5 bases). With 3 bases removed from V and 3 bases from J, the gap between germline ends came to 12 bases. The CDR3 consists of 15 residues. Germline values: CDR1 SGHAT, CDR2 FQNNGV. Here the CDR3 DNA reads TGTGCCAGCAGCTTTCGGGGGTTAGTTGGAAACACCATATATTTT. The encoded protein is CASSFRGLVGNTIYF.

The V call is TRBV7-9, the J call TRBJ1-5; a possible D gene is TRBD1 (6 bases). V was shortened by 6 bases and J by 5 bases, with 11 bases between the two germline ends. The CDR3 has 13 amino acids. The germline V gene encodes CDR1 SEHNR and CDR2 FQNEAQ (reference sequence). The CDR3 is CASSLRGDQPQHF. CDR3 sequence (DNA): TGTGCCAGCAGTCTCAGGGGTGATCAGCCCCAGCATTTT. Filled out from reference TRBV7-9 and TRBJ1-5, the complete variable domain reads DTGVSQNPRHKITKRGQNVTFRCDPISEHNRLYWYRQTLGQGPEFLTYFQNEAQLEKSRLLSDRFSAERPKGSFSTLEIQRTEQGDSAMYLCASSLRGDQPQHFGDGTRLSIL.

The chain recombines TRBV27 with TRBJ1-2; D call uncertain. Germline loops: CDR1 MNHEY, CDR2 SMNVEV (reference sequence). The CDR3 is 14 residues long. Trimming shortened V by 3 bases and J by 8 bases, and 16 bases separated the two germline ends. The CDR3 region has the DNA TGTGCCAGCAGTTTGATTGGGGTTAGCGACGGCTACACCTTC. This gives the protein CASSLIGVSDGYTF.

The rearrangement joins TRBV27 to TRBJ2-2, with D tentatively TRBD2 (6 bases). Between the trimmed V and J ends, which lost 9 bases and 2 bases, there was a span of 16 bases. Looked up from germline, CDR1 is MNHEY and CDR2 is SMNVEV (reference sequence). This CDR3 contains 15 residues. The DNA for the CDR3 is TGTGCCAGTCGGGGAGGACCCACTAACACCGGGGAGCTGTTTTTT. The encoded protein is CASRGGPTNTGELFF.

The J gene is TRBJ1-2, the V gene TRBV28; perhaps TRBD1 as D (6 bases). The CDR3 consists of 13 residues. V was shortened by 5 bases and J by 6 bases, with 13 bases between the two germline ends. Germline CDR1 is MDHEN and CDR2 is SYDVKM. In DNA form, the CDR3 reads TGTGCCAGCAGTGCCGGGGGGGGGCATGGCTACACCTTC. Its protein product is CASSAGGGHGYTF.

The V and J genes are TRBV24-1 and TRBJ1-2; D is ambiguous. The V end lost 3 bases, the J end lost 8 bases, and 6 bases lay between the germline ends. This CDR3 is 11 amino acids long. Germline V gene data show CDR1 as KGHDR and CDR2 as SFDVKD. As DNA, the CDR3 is TGTGCCACCAGTGATAACTTAGGCTACACCTTC. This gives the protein CATSDNLGYTF.

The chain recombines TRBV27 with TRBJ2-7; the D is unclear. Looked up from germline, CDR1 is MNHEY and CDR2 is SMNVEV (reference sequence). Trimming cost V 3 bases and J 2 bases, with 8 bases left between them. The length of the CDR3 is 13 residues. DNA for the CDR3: TGTGCCAGCAGTTTCGAACATACCTACGAGCAGTACTTC. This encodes CASSFEHTYEQYF.

CDR3: CASSPPPLATNEQFF. The CDR3 DNA reads as TGTGCCAGCAGCCCCCCCCCACTAGCAACCAATGAGCAGTTCTTC. The rearrangement uses TRBV11-2 and TRBJ2-1; possibly TRBD2 for D (6 bases). V was trimmed by 5 bases and J by 6 bases, leaving 17 bases between them. CDR1 is SGHAT, CDR2 FQNNGV, per germline. The CDR3 runs 15 residues. The full variable domain, in which reference TRBV11-2 and TRBJ2-1 provide the parts outside the CDR3, is EAGVAQSPRYKIIEKRQSVAFWCNPISGHATLYWYQQILGQGPKLLIQFQNNGVVDDSQLPKDRFSAERLKGVDSTLKIQPAKLEDSAVYLCASSPPPLATNEQFFGPGTRLTVL.

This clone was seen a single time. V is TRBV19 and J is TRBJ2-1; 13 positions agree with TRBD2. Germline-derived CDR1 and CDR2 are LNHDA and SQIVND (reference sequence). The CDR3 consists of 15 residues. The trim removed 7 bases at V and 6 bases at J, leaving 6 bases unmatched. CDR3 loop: CASTWTSGSFNEQFF. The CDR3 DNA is TGTGCCAGTACCTGGACTAGCGGGAGTTTCAATGAGCAGTTCTTC.

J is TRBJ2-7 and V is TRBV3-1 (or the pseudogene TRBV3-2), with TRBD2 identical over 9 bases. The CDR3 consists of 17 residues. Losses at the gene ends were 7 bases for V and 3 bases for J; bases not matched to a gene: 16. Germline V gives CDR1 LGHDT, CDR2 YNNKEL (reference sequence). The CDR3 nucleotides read TGTGCCAGCACCACAGGGGCTAGCGGGACTGGGGGCTACGAGCAGTACTTC. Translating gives CASTTGASGTGGYEQYF.